The 18 T cell receptor beta chains in this list originate from one sample, sequenced in a study of T cells in Graves' hyperthyroidism and ophthalmopathy. The CDR3 regions of TCR beta were amplified from RNA transcripts. With the HTBI primer set, the TCR CDR3 went through a first round of RT-PCR. In TCRdb, the multiplex PCR reads were re-called with MiXCR into one record per CDR3 protein. The table includes around 370,000 distinct CDR3 sequences, approximately 17% detected once. The sequenced sample consisted of blood. The receptors were gathered from a man between 18 and 29 years old with Graves' ophthalmopathy.

This clonotype was observed a few times. This chain joins TRBV18 and TRBJ2-1; 11 bases line up with TRBD1. Germline V gene data show CDR1 as KGHSH and CDR2 as LQKENI. Trimming cost V 4 bases and J 3 bases; bases outside gene matches: 2. This CDR3 has 15 amino acids. DNA for the CDR3: TGTGCCAGCTCACTGGGACAGGGGGACTACAATGAGCAGTTCTTC. Its protein is CASSLGQGDYNEQFF.

This clonotype appeared a few times. The chain employs TRBV5-1 and TRBJ2-5; D gene unclear. V dropped 3 bases and J dropped 3 bases, with 3 bases sitting between them. Looked up from germline, CDR1 is SGHRS and CDR2 is YFSETQ. This CDR3 is built from 11 residues. This CDR3 is CASSSKETQYF. As DNA, the CDR3 is TGCGCCAGCAGCTCGAAAGAGACCCAGTACTTC.

This chain connects TRBV6-2 or TRBV6-3 to TRBJ2-3, with a weak D call TRBD2 (5 bases). The CDR3 consists of 15 residues. Looked up from germline, CDR1 is MNHEY and CDR2 is SVGEGT. V lost 6 bases and J 3 bases, leaving 16 bases between the germline ends. The CDR3 bases are TGTGCCAGCAGAACCATCCTAGCAGGAACAGATACGCAGTATTTT. Amino acid sequence: CASRTILAGTDTQYF.

This clonotype was recorded many times. The rearrangement links TRBV9 to TRBJ1-2; 9 bases agree with TRBD1. This CDR3 is built from 15 residues. Per the germline V gene, CDR1 is SGDLS and CDR2 is YYNGEE. The junction had 9 bases not matched to a gene; V was cut back by 1 base and J by 8 bases. CDR3 DNA: TGTGCCAGCAGCGTAAGTGCGGGACAGGGATTCGGCTACACCTTC. Protein product: CASSVSAGQGFGYTF. Complete variable domain (other parts from reference TRBV9 and TRBJ1-2): DSGVTQTPKHLITATGQRVTLRCSPRSGDLSVYWYQQSLDQGLQFLIQYYNGEERAKGNILERFSAQQFPDLHSELNLSSLELGDSALYFCASSVSAGQGFGYTFGSGTRLTVV.

Ten or more counts support this clonotype. This rearrangement joins TRBV2 to TRBJ1-1, with a weak D call TRBD1 (6 bases). The CDR3 loop spans 14 amino acids. Trimming took 1 base from V and 5 from J, leaving 11 bases between them. Germline V gene data show CDR1 as SNHLY and CDR2 as FYNNEI. The CDR3 coding sequence is TGTGCCAGCAGTGAAGGGGGGGCGTGGACTGAAGCTTTCTTT. It is translated as CASSEGGAWTEAFF.

The V gene is TRBV12-3 or TRBV12-4, the J gene TRBJ2-5, with unresolved D. CDR3 length: 14 residues. V lost 1 base, J lost 11 bases, and 17 bases lay in between. CDR3: CASSLGRQVIGQYF. In DNA form, the CDR3 reads TGTGCCAGCAGTTTAGGACGCCAGGTGATAGGACAGTACTTC.

This clonotype was counted many times. This chain joins TRBV3-1 and TRBJ2-7, with 10 bases matching TRBD1. This CDR3 contains 16 residues. V gave up 2 bases and J gave up 4 bases; unmatched junction bases: 8. CDR1 LGHDT and CDR2 YNNKEL come from the germline V gene (reference sequence). The CDR3 sequence is CASSQNFGTGAYEQYF. For the CDR3, the DNA is TGTGCCAGCAGCCAAAACTTCGGGACAGGGGCGTACGAGCAGTACTTC.

The chain uses TRBV18 and TRBJ2-2; unclear D gene. CDR3 size: 15 residues. Between the trimmed V and J ends, which lost 0 bases and 6 bases, there was a span of 11 bases. Germline loops: CDR1 KGHSH, CDR2 LQKENI. The CDR3 DNA is TGTGCCAGCTCACCACCAGGAGATAGGTCCGGGGAGCTGTTTTTT. Residues: CASSPPGDRSGELFF. Together with reference TRBV18 and TRBJ2-2, the CDR3 gives the full variable domain: NAGVMQNPRHLVRRRGQEARLRCSPMKGHSHVYWYRQLPEEGLKFMVYLQKENIIDESGMPKERFSAEFPKEGPSILRIQQVVRGDSAAYFCASSPPGDRSGELFFGEGSRLTVL.

This clonotype was counted ten times or more. V and J are TRBV6-1 and TRBJ2-7; possible D gene TRBD1, 6 bases. This CDR3 has 14 residues. CDR1 is MNHNS and CDR2 is SASEGT in the germline V gene. Trimming stripped 6 bases from V and 2 bases from J, with 14 bases between. The CDR3 reads CASRVAGAAYEQYF. CDR3 nucleotide sequence: TGTGCCAGCAGAGTCGCAGGGGCCGCCTACGAGCAGTACTTC.

Many counts were recorded for this clonotype. The chain joins TRBV28 to TRBJ2-7; possible D gene TRBD1, 6 bases. The germline V and J ends were trimmed by 5 bases and 9 bases, with 23 bases remaining between them. From germline, CDR1 is MDHEN and CDR2 SYDVKM. This CDR3 has 15 residues. The CDR3 DNA follows: TGTGCCAGCAGTCTCAGACAGGAAGTTAATAATTGGCAGTACTTC. This gives the protein CASSLRQEVNNWQYF.

This clonotype was recorded at least ten times. V is TRBV28 and J is TRBJ1-4; D unclear. This CDR3 spans 16 amino acids. V was shortened by 5 bases and J by 3 bases, with 16 bases between the two germline ends. The germline V gene has CDR1 MDHEN and CDR2 SYDVKM. Here the CDR3 DNA reads TGTGCCAGCAGTCCCCCGCTCGGGGTAGCTAATGAAAAACTGTTTTTT. This gives the protein CASSPPLGVANEKLFF.

This rearrangement joins TRBV3-1 to TRBJ2-2; 9 bases agree with TRBD1. This CDR3 region has 15 residues. The J segment lost 10 bases and the V segment lost 1 base, leaving 7 bases of the junction unmatched. The germline gives CDR1 LGHDT, CDR2 YNNKEL (reference sequence). DNA of the CDR3: TGTGCCAGCAGCCAAGGTGGGGGACAGGGTGTGGAGCTGTTTTTT. Translated: CASSQGGGQGVELFF.

The chain couples TRBV14 to TRBJ2-7; TRBD1 is a possible D gene (6 bases). The CDR3 runs 15 residues. V lost 0 bases, J lost 6 bases, and 15 bases lay in between. Germline CDR1 and CDR2: SGHDN and FVKESK. The DNA of the CDR3 is TGTGCCAGCAGCCAAGAAAGGAGGAGAGGGGGCGAGCAGTACTTC. This gives the protein CASSQERRRGGEQYF.

The chain uses TRBV5-1 and TRBJ1-4, with D hard to call. CDR1 and CDR2 from the germline V gene are SGHRS and YFSETQ. The CDR3 has 13 amino acids. V was cut by 5 bases and J by 7 bases, with 12 bases left in between. In nucleotides, the CDR3 is TGCGCCAGCAGGTTCAGCGAGGCTGAAAAACTGTTTTTT. This gives the protein CASRFSEAEKLFF.

Remarks on this clonotype: This may arise from a read error, as a much more abundant clone is one base away. This chain joins TRBV5-8 and TRBJ1-2; 8 bases map to TRBD1. The CDR3 totals 16 residues. CDR1 is SGHTS and CDR2 is YDEGEE in the germline V gene. CDR3 protein: CAGSWGQAERNYGYTF. CDR3 DNA: TGTGCCGGCAGCTGGGGACAGGCCGAGAGAAACTATGGCTACACCTTC.

This clonotype was recorded many times. This chain uses TRBV3-1 with TRBJ1-5; TRBD1 is a possible D gene (5 bases). The CDR3 has 13 amino acids. Trimming cost V 5 bases and J 6 bases, with 11 bases left between them. Germline CDR1 and CDR2: LGHDT and YNNKEL (reference sequence). CDR3 nucleotide sequence: TGTGCCAGCAGCGCCCAGGGAGGTCAGCCCCAGCATTTT. As protein: CASSAQGGQPQHF.

The chain is built from TRBV24-1 and TRBJ2-7; D gene ambiguous. This CDR3 is 11 amino acids long. V was cut by 3 bases and J by 4 bases, with 3 bases left in between. Germline CDR1 is KGHDR and CDR2 is SFDVKD. CDR3 loop: CATSDTYEQYF. For the CDR3, the DNA is TGTGCCACCAGTGATACTTACGAGCAGTACTTC.

The V gene is TRBV7-9, the J gene TRBJ2-5; 12 positions match TRBD2. Germline V gene data show CDR1 as SEHNR and CDR2 as FQNEAQ (reference sequence). V lost 6 bases, J lost 5 bases, and 13 bases stayed unmatched. The CDR3 sequence is 17 residues long. This CDR3 is CASSRDSSGGVMETQYF. Written as DNA, the CDR3 is TGTGCCAGCAGTCGGGACTCTAGCGGGGGGGTCATGGAGACCCAGTACTTC.